This T cell receptor (beta chain) was captured in a study of blood T cell repertoires in COVID-19. Original methodology: Amplification of reference gene primers provided the estimated nucleated cell counts. The protocol was immunoSEQ multiplex PCR, while the TCRdb copy is restricted to in-frame clones and leaves out a portion. That table supplies the V and J calls and clone size; D and trimming were determined from the DNA. Here the sample spans 250,000 or so clones, approximately 88% being singletons. V was shortened by 1 base and J by 2 bases, with 11 bases between the two germline ends. CDR1 SGHTA and CDR2 FQGNSA come from the germline V gene. This CDR3 has 16 amino acids. In terms of age and location, participants ranged from roughly 18 to 89 years and lived in about two dozen US areas.

Sequenced material: PBMCs or T cells enriched from blood (not recorded which). The receptor comes from a woman aged 40-49 years who had been exposed to COVID-19. The genes are TRBV7-2 and TRBJ2-2; weak D call: TRBD1 (6 bases). The CDR3: CASSLVDSPNTGELFF. DNA of the CDR3: TGTGCCAGCAGCTTAGTGGACAGCCCTAACACCGGGGAGCTGTTTTTT.